The 29 T cell receptor beta chains below all came from one sample that was sequenced in a study of cytotoxic CD8 clonotypes in ibrutinib-treated CLL. Data came from immunoSEQ multiplex PCR; TCRdb stores just in-frame clones and leaves some out. Here the sample spans roughly 220,000 clones, about four fifths being singletons. Sample: PBMCs, taken after 12 months of ibrutinib treatment. The receptors were sampled from a human donor with chronic lymphocytic leukemia.

The rearrangement joins TRBV19 to TRBJ2-7; 8 bases match TRBD1. V trimming: 7 bases; J trimming: 7 bases; junction bases outside the gene matches: 15. The CDR3 is made up of 15 amino acids. The germline V gene encodes CDR1 LNHDA and CDR2 SQIVND (reference sequence). The CDR3 reads CASKATGAPLWEQYF. DNA for the CDR3: TGTGCCAGTAAAGCGACAGGGGCCCCTCTCTGGGAGCAGTACTTC.

V usage is TRBV10-3 and J usage is TRBJ2-5, with 7 bases matching TRBD1. CDR3 size: 18 residues. Germline trimming cut 6 bases from V and 2 bases from J; bases unmatched to any gene: 18. Germline CDR1 reads ENHRY; CDR2 reads SYGVKD. The CDR3 nucleotides are TGTGCCATCAGCCCGGACAGGTTCCCCCTCCTGGGTCAAGAGACCCAGTACTTC. It is translated as CAISPDRFPLLGQETQYF.

The J gene is TRBJ2-7, the V gene TRBV28, with TRBD2 matching 10 bases. Unmatched junction bases numbered 6, after V lost 2 bases and J lost 5 bases. Per germline, CDR1 MDHEN and CDR2 SYDVKM. The length of the CDR3 is 15 residues. The CDR3 DNA reads as TGTGCCAGCAGTTTAAGTGAGCGGGAGGGACACGAGCAGTACTTC. As protein: CASSLSEREGHEQYF.

A note on this clone: Other nucleotide sequences from this sample produce the same CDR3. The chain employs TRBV6-5 and TRBJ1-1, with D hard to call. CDR1 MNHEY and CDR2 SVGAGI come from the germline V gene. The CDR3 has 12 residues. The V end lost 0 bases, the J end lost 7 bases, and 6 bases lay between the germline ends. The CDR3, as DNA: TGTGCCAGCAGTTACTCCGGGCGTGAAGCTTTCTTT. This sequence encodes CASSYSGREAFF.

The chain employs TRBV6-5 and TRBJ2-1, with 9 positions matching TRBD2. CDR3 length equals 14 residues. J was trimmed by 7 bases and V by 5 bases; bases with no gene match: 6. Germline V lookup: CDR1 MNHEY, CDR2 SVGAGI. CDR3 sequence: CASSTPGLANEQFF. Written as DNA, the CDR3 is TGTGCCAGCAGTACGCCGGGACTAGCAAATGAGCAGTTCTTC.

This chain links TRBV6-4 with TRBJ2-1, with 10 bases aligning to TRBD2. Unmatched junction bases numbered 0, after V lost 4 bases and J lost 0 bases. This CDR3 region has 15 residues. The V gene's germline CDR1 is MRHNA and CDR2 SNTAGT. The CDR3 loop is CASSVAGGSYNEQFF. CDR3 in DNA: TGTGCCAGCAGTGTAGCGGGAGGCTCCTACAATGAGCAGTTCTTC.

The V and J genes are TRBV23-1 and TRBJ2-1; 8 bases line up with TRBD1. TRBV23-1 is sorted into the ORF group, with uncertain function. The V gene end was trimmed by 8 bases and the J gene end by 7 bases; junction bases not matched to a gene: 7. The CDR3 totals 13 residues. The CDR3 bases are TGCGCCAGCCCGGCAGGGGGCTCTAATGAGCAGTTCTTC. Its translation is CASPAGGSNEQFF.

V gene TRBV11-2 combines with J gene TRBJ2-1; D is ambiguous. The CDR3 has 13 amino acids. V was pared by 5 bases and J by 8 bases, with 13 bases between. Per germline, CDR1 SGHAT and CDR2 FQNNGV. The CDR3 sequence is CASSAGPWDEQFF. CDR3 nucleotide sequence: TGTGCCAGCAGCGCCGGGCCATGGGATGAGCAGTTCTTC. The whole variable domain, remainder taken from reference TRBV11-2 and TRBJ2-1, is EAGVAQSPRYKIIEKRQSVAFWCNPISGHATLYWYQQILGQGPKLLIQFQNNGVVDDSQLPKDRFSAERLKGVDSTLKIQPAKLEDSAVYLCASSAGPWDEQFFGPGTRLTVL.

The chain has TRBV10-3 and TRBJ2-1; 12 nucleotides align to TRBD2. CDR3 size: 18 residues. CDR1 is ENHRY, CDR2 SYGVKD, per germline. The V and J ends lost 0 bases and 5 bases, in that order; junction bases with no gene match: 8. CDR3 in amino acids: CAISESWLAGGENNEQFF. The CDR3 nucleotides read TGTGCCATCAGTGAGTCTTGGCTAGCGGGAGGGGAAAACAATGAGCAGTTCTTC.

The chain recombines TRBV23-1 with TRBJ1-3, with 7 positions matching TRBD1. TRBV23-1 is noted as an ORF with a role that remains uncertain. This CDR3 has 15 amino acids. V gave up 3 bases and J gave up 4 bases; unmatched junction bases: 6. CDR3 DNA: TGCGCCAGCAGTCAGCTTGGGACAGCCGGAAACACCATATATTTT. It codes for CASSQLGTAGNTIYF.

The rearrangement uses TRBV27 and TRBJ2-2; TRBD2 is a possible D gene (6 bases). The CDR3 runs to 14 residues. The V and J ends lost 10 bases and 1 base respectively, with 13 bases between them. Germline-derived CDR1 and CDR2 are MNHEY and SMNVEV (reference sequence). CDR3 nucleotide sequence: TGTGCCACCAGAATGGGGGGGAACACCGGGGAGCTGTTTTTT. It codes for CATRMGGNTGELFF.

The sample holds a few counts of this clone. The V gene is TRBV5-1, the J gene TRBJ2-3; D gene unclear. Germline lookup yields CDR1 SGHRS and CDR2 YFSETQ. This CDR3 has 15 residues. Trimming stripped 0 bases from V and 1 base from J, with 9 bases between. The CDR3: CASSLATTRTDTQYF. The CDR3, as DNA: TGCGCCAGCAGCTTGGCTACGACCCGCACAGATACGCAGTATTTT. Using reference TRBV5-1 and TRBJ2-3 for the parts outside the CDR3, the full variable domain is KAGVTQTPRYLIKTRGQQVTLSCSPISGHRSVSWYQQTPGQGLQFLFEYFSETQRNKGNFPGRFSGRQFSNSRSEMNVSTLELGDSALYLCASSLATTRTDTQYFGPGTRLTVL.

This rearrangement joins TRBV10-1 to TRBJ2-3; 7 bases are a match to TRBD2. CDR1 and CDR2 from the germline V gene are WNHNN and SYGVQD (reference sequence). The ends lost 8 bases at V and 1 base at J; junction bases unmatched: 3. CDR3 length: 13 amino acids. CDR3: CASAREGTDTQYF. CDR3 nucleotides: TGCGCCAGCGCTCGGGAGGGCACAGATACGCAGTATTTT.

This clone showed up just a few times. The chain uses TRBV2 and TRBJ1-2; 9 bases are shared with TRBD1. The CDR3 runs 15 residues. Per the germline V gene, CDR1 is SNHLY and CDR2 is FYNNEI. After removal of 7 bases from V and 2 bases from J, the junction contained 8 bases not matched to a gene. The chain's CDR3 is CASMTVGTGNYGYTF. CDR3 DNA sequence: TGTGCCAGCATGACCGTAGGGACAGGGAACTATGGCTACACCTTC.

This clone came up once. This chain links TRBV5-1 with TRBJ2-3; no reliable D call. Between the trimmed V and J ends, which lost 3 bases and 4 bases, there was a span of 6 bases. Germline V gene lookup returns CDR1 SGHRS and CDR2 YFSETQ. CDR3 length: 12 amino acids. As DNA, the CDR3 is TGCGCCAGCAGCTCCCCGGCAGATACGCAGTATTTT. Its protein is CASSSPADTQYF.

The chain is built from TRBV18 and TRBJ1-6; D unclear. CDR3 length equals 15 residues. Germline CDR1 reads KGHSH; CDR2 reads LQKENI. With 5 bases removed from V and 6 bases from J, the gap between germline ends came to 14 bases. CDR3 DNA: TGTGCCAGCTCAGATAGACGGAGGCTTAATTCACCCCTCCACTTT. Translation: CASSDRRRLNSPLHF.

The V call is TRBV27, the J call TRBJ2-5, with D perhaps assigned TRBD1 or TRBD2 (5 bases each). The germline V gene has CDR1 MNHEY and CDR2 SMNVEV (reference sequence). V shed 6 bases and J shed 8 bases, with 22 bases lying between them. CDR3 size: 15 residues. The CDR3 protein is CASSLRGLGVETQYF. The CDR3 DNA sequence: TGTGCCAGCAGCCTACGTGGCTTGGGGGTGGAAACCCAGTACTTC.

This clone was counted once. This chain links TRBV6-5 with TRBJ1-3, with a tentative D call TRBD1 (6 bases). Deletions cut 7 bases from V and 4 bases from J, with 14 bases between. This CDR3 contains 14 residues. The germline V gene encodes CDR1 MNHEY and CDR2 SVGAGI. CDR3 amino acids: CASTPTGSGNTIYF. For the CDR3, the DNA is TGTGCCAGCACCCCTACAGGGTCCGGAAACACCATATATTTT.

This CDR3 reads CASSTGQLAKNIQYF. As DNA, the CDR3 is TGTGCCAGCAGTACCGGCCAGCTAGCCAAAAACATTCAGTACTTC. The V and J genes are TRBV28 and TRBJ2-4; D gene unclear. The CDR3 is 15 residues long. CDR1 and CDR2 from the germline V gene are MDHEN and SYDVKM. The ends were cut back, 5 bases at V and 0 bases at J, with 11 bases in the middle. Full variable domain (rest looked up from reference TRBV28 and TRBJ2-4): DVKVTQSSRYLVKRTGEKVFLECVQDMDHENMFWYRQDPGLGLRLIYFSYDVKMKEKGDIPEGYSVSREKKERFSLILESASTNQTSMYLCASSTGQLAKNIQYFGAGTRLSVL.

The CDR3 nucleotides are TGCGCCAGCAGCTTTACAGCGGGCCTCTACAATGAGCAGTTCTTC. Its protein product is CASSFTAGLYNEQFF. This sequence joins TRBV5-1 and TRBJ2-1, with D possibly matching TRBD2 (6 bases). The ends were cut back, 2 bases at V and 3 bases at J, with 12 bases in the middle. Germline lookup yields CDR1 SGHRS and CDR2 YFSETQ. This CDR3 has 15 residues.

This chain joins TRBV7-2 and TRBJ2-3; D is unclear. The CDR3 extends over 15 amino acids. Germline V gene sequence: CDR1 SGHTA, CDR2 FQGNSA. Trimming took off 1 base at V and 2 bases at J, with 10 bases between the two ends. The CDR3 sequence: CASSLVGVATDTQYF. The DNA for the CDR3 is TGTGCCAGCAGCTTAGTTGGGGTGGCCACAGATACGCAGTATTTT. The whole variable domain, filled in from reference TRBV7-2 and TRBJ2-3, reads GAGVSQSPSNKVTEKGKDVELRCDPISGHTALYWYRQSLGQGLEFLIYFQGNSAPDKSGLPSDRFSAERTGGSVSTLTIQRTQQEDSAVYLCASSLVGVATDTQYFGPGTRLTVL.

This clone has just one count. The chain combines TRBV30 with TRBJ2-1; no firm D call. Germline CDR1 reads GTSNPN; CDR2 reads SVGIG (reference sequence). This CDR3 is built from 14 residues. Trimming cost V 4 bases and J 7 bases, with 17 bases left between them. In DNA form, the CDR3 reads TGTGCCTGGAACGACGGCCGGGCAGGAAATGAGCAGTTCTTC. Translated: CAWNDGRAGNEQFF.

V gene TRBV5-1 combines with J gene TRBJ2-7; 7 bases match TRBD2. CDR1 is SGHRS, CDR2 YFSETQ, per germline. This CDR3 is 14 amino acids long. V was clipped by 0 bases and J by 0 bases; unmatched bases: 0. This CDR3 is CASSLGTSSYEQYF. The CDR3 region has the DNA TGCGCCAGCAGCTTGGGGACTAGCTCCTACGAGCAGTACTTC.

The chain employs TRBV2 and TRBJ1-3; 7 nucleotides match TRBD1. CDR3 length: 15 residues. CDR1 and CDR2 from the germline V gene are SNHLY and FYNNEI. J lost 0 bases, V lost 1 base, and 0 bases had no gene match. The CDR3 spells CASSEGTGSGNTIYF. In DNA, the CDR3 is TGTGCCAGCAGTGAAGGGACAGGCTCTGGAAACACCATATATTTT.

This sequence joins TRBV5-1 and TRBJ2-1; D might be TRBD2 (5 bases). Per the germline V gene, CDR1 is SGHRS and CDR2 is YFSETQ. The CDR3 contains 15 residues. Trimming took off 5 bases at V and 3 bases at J, with 15 bases between the two ends. The CDR3 is CASRGALGIYNEQFF. The CDR3 region has the DNA TGCGCCAGCAGGGGAGCTCTTGGGATCTACAATGAGCAGTTCTTC.

The chain joins TRBV5-6 to TRBJ1-2, with D perhaps TRBD1 (6 bases). Deletions cut 4 bases from V and 6 bases from J, with 19 bases between. Germline lookup yields CDR1 SGHDT and CDR2 YYEEEE. The CDR3 extends over 15 amino acids. DNA for the CDR3: TGTGCCAGCAGCGCCAGGGGATTACGCTGGAATGGCTACACCTTC. Residues: CASSARGLRWNGYTF.

This clone was detected a few times. This chain links TRBV6-5 with TRBJ1-1; 7 bases align to TRBD1. V shed 6 bases and J 9 bases; nucleotides not matched to a gene: 4. The CDR3 spans 11 residues. CDR1 and CDR2 from the germline V gene are MNHEY and SVGAGI. CDR3 amino acids: CASSLQGQAFF. CDR3 nucleotides: TGTGCCAGCAGCCTACAGGGGCAAGCTTTCTTT.

This clone was picked up a small number of times. CDR3 sequence: CASSFSGGGQHEQYF. CDR3 nucleotide sequence: TGCGCCAGCAGCTTTTCCGGGGGCGGACAACACGAGCAGTACTTC. V usage is TRBV5-1 and J usage is TRBJ2-7, with D perhaps assigned TRBD1 or TRBD2 (6 bases each). Trimming shortened V by 2 bases and J by 5 bases, and 17 bases separated the two germline ends. CDR3 size: 15 residues. CDR1 SGHRS and CDR2 YFSETQ come from the germline V gene.

J is TRBJ1-5 and V is TRBV18; 9 bases are shared with TRBD1. The CDR3 is 16 residues long. The V gene end was trimmed by 5 bases and the J gene end by 7 bases; junction bases not matched to a gene: 12. Looked up from germline, CDR1 is KGHSH and CDR2 is LQKENI. CDR3 DNA sequence: TGTGCCAGCTCAAGTGTGGGGACAGGGACGGGCCAGCCCCAGCATTTT. Amino acids: CASSSVGTGTGQPQHF.